These 18 T cell receptor beta chains were sequenced from one sample in a study of T-cell memory formation after mild COVID-19. Each CDR3 protein gets one entry after TCRdb re-called the 5' RACE reads with MiXCR. The sample shows 400,000 or so distinct CDR3 sequences, about 19% of them seen only once. The sample comprised PBMCs or a T cell subset sorted from them (not recorded which). These receptor sequences come from an adult woman who had mild COVID-19 (a few samples of this study predate the infection). Cell type and time point are not known.

V gene TRBV6-5 combines with J gene TRBJ1-1; 7 bases line up with TRBD1. CDR3 size: 14 residues. Germline V gene sequence: CDR1 MNHEY, CDR2 SVGAGI. V dropped 5 bases and J dropped 0; count of bases not matched to a gene: 3. CDR3: CASSKTGLNTEAFF. CDR3 sequence (DNA): TGTGCCAGCAGTAAGACAGGGTTGAACACTGAAGCTTTCTTT.

This clonotype was seen ten or more times. The chain combines TRBV6-5 with TRBJ2-1, with D unclear. Germline V gene data show CDR1 as MNHEY and CDR2 as SVGAGI. V lost 0 bases to trimming and J lost 5 bases, with 8 bases between them. The CDR3 is made up of 14 amino acids. The CDR3 protein is CASSYSPSDNEQFF. The CDR3 region has the DNA TGTGCCAGCAGTTACTCACCTAGTGACAATGAGCAGTTCTTC.

The V call is TRBV6-6, the J call TRBJ1-6; D unresolved. The length of the CDR3 is 14 residues. Trimming took off 2 bases at V and 7 bases at J, with 9 bases between the two ends. Germline V gene lookup returns CDR1 MNHNY and CDR2 SVGAGI (reference sequence). CDR3 sequence reads: CASSYDPLNSPLHF. The CDR3 coding sequence is TGTGCCAGCAGTTACGACCCCCTCAATTCACCCCTCCACTTT.

The chain combines TRBV6-1 with TRBJ1-5; possible D gene TRBD1, 5 bases. Germline V CDR1 and CDR2: MNHNS, SASEGT. Trimming left V 6 bases short and J 1 base short, with 13 bases between. The CDR3 has 15 residues. The CDR3 coding sequence is TGTGCCAGCAGCGCCGGGGGTACGAGCAATCAGCCCCAGCATTTT. Its translation is CASSAGGTSNQPQHF.

The rearrangement links TRBV5-1 to TRBJ1-6; possibly TRBD1 for D (6 bases). V was trimmed by 0 bases and J by 9 bases, leaving 10 bases between them. Per the germline V gene, CDR1 is SGHRS and CDR2 is YFSETQ. CDR3 size: 14 residues. This CDR3 reads CASSLAGAGSPLHF. The CDR3 coding sequence is TGCGCCAGCAGCTTGGCGGGGGCTGGTTCACCCCTCCACTTT.

The table lists this clonotype with many counts. The chain recombines TRBV7-9 with TRBJ2-5; no clear D gene. Looked up from germline, CDR1 is SEHNR and CDR2 is FQNEAQ (reference sequence). The CDR3 is made up of 14 amino acids. V was trimmed by 3 bases and J by 0 bases, leaving 8 bases between them. DNA for the CDR3: TGTGCCAGCAGCTTGTCGGTGTACCAAGAGACCCAGTACTTC. Translation: CASSLSVYQETQYF. The whole variable domain, filled in from reference TRBV7-9 and TRBJ2-5, reads DTGVSQNPRHKITKRGQNVTFRCDPISEHNRLYWYRQTLGQGPEFLTYFQNEAQLEKSRLLSDRFSAERPKGSFSTLEIQRTEQGDSAMYLCASSLSVYQETQYFGPGTRLLVL.

Only a few counts were recorded for this clonotype. The gene calls are TRBV7-2 and TRBJ2-3, with a weak D call TRBD1 (6 bases). The V gene lost 5 bases and the J gene lost 5 bases, with 14 bases spanning the gap. The CDR3 sequence is 14 residues long. Germline loops: CDR1 SGHTA, CDR2 FQGNSA. The CDR3 nucleotides are TGTGCCAGCAGCCCGCTGGGGGCGGAAGATACGCAGTATTTT. Translating gives CASSPLGAEDTQYF.

The table lists this clonotype with many counts. The chain employs TRBV7-8 and TRBJ2-2, with unresolved D. CDR3 length: 15 amino acids. V lost 4 bases and J 1 base, leaving 10 bases between the germline ends. Germline lookup yields CDR1 SGHVS and CDR2 FQNEAQ. The CDR3 sequence is CASSSVTGNTGELFF. CDR3 nucleotides: TGTGCCAGCAGCTCAGTAACTGGGAACACCGGGGAGCTGTTTTTT.

This clonotype was recorded a few times. The genes are TRBV20-1 and TRBJ2-2; 8 positions match TRBD1. V lost 5 bases, J lost 5 bases, and 7 bases stayed unmatched. The CDR3 extends over 14 amino acids. Germline V CDR1 and CDR2: DFQATT, SNEGSKA (reference sequence). The CDR3 bases are TGCAGTGCTCACCCAGGGGGCGCGACCGGGGAGCTGTTTTTT. Its protein is CSAHPGGATGELFF.

A few counts support this clonotype. This chain uses TRBV27 with TRBJ2-3; 10 nucleotides match TRBD1. CDR1 and CDR2 (germline): MNHEY, SMNVEV (reference sequence). The CDR3 length is 17 residues. The junction had 11 bases not matched to a gene; V was cut back by 2 bases and J by 6 bases. This chain's CDR3 is CASSLIGDRGPPDTQYF. The CDR3 DNA is TGTGCCAGCAGTTTAATCGGGGACAGGGGCCCGCCGGATACGCAGTATTTT.

There are a few counts of this clonotype. This chain connects TRBV6-5 to TRBJ1-2; weak D call: TRBD1 (5 bases). Germline V gene sequence: CDR1 MNHEY, CDR2 SVGAGI. With 6 bases removed from V and 4 bases from J, the gap between germline ends came to 15 bases. This CDR3 spans 14 amino acids. The CDR3 reads CASRPGHSGYGYTF. The CDR3 DNA sequence: TGTGCCAGCAGACCCGGACACAGCGGCTATGGCTACACCTTC.

The CDR3 bases are TGTGCCAGCAGTTTAGGAGCGGGAGTCTCCTACGAGCAGTACTTC. Protein: CASSLGAGVSYEQYF. J is TRBJ2-7 and V is TRBV12-3 or TRBV12-4, with 8 bases identical to TRBD2. The CDR3 covers 15 residues. J lost 0 bases, V lost 1 base, and 2 bases had no gene match.

The gene calls are TRBV20-1 and TRBJ2-1; 8 bases fit TRBD2. This CDR3 is 14 amino acids long. Germline V gene sequence: CDR1 DFQATT, CDR2 SNEGSKA (reference sequence). With 4 bases clipped from V and 6 bases from J, the junction kept 8 bases outside the gene matches. The CDR3 here is CSAMGLEARNEQFF. The CDR3 DNA follows: TGCAGTGCTATGGGACTAGAAGCCCGCAATGAGCAGTTCTTC.

The chain carries TRBV20-1 and TRBJ2-1; possibly TRBD1 for D (5 bases). Deletions cut 4 bases from V and 0 bases from J, with 25 bases between. Germline V gene lookup returns CDR1 DFQATT and CDR2 SNEGSKA (reference sequence). The CDR3 extends over 19 amino acids. In DNA, the CDR3 is TGCAGTGCTATGGGGATACTGGGGCCTGGCCTAAGCTCCTACAATGAGCAGTTCTTC. Translation gives CSAMGILGPGLSSYNEQFF.

The chain joins TRBV6-5 to TRBJ1-5; TRBD1 is a possible D gene (5 bases). The germline V gene has CDR1 MNHEY and CDR2 SVGAGI. The V and J ends lost 8 bases and 7 bases respectively, with 21 bases between them. The CDR3 runs to 15 residues. The CDR3 bases are TGTGCCAGCTCAAACGGGCAGGGAGACGACCAGCCCCAGCATTTT. Translating it yields CASSNGQGDDQPQHF.

This chain connects TRBV13 to TRBJ2-3, with D tentatively TRBD1 or TRBD2 (6 bases each). This CDR3 is built from 16 residues. The germline V gene encodes CDR1 PRHDT and CDR2 FYEKMQ (reference sequence). The V end lost 4 bases, the J end lost 4 bases, and 18 bases lay between the germline ends. For the CDR3, the DNA is TGTGCCAGCAGCTGGATGGGGGGCCCGGCCCCAGATACGCAGTATTTT. Its translation is CASSWMGGPAPDTQYF.

This clonotype was counted only a few times. The V call is TRBV5-1, the J call TRBJ2-7; D is undetermined. Germline loops: CDR1 SGHRS, CDR2 YFSETQ. V was trimmed by 0 bases and J by 3 bases, leaving 13 bases between them. The CDR3 has 15 amino acids. DNA of the CDR3: TGCGCCAGCAGCTTGGTGGATAGGGTAAGCTACGAGCAGTACTTC. Translation: CASSLVDRVSYEQYF.

This clonotype has ten or more counts. This chain uses TRBV12-3 or TRBV12-4 with TRBJ2-6; weak D call: TRBD1 (6 bases). CDR3 size: 16 residues. V was trimmed by 4 bases and J by 1 base, leaving 11 bases between them. CDR3 protein: CASSSQGTSGANVLTF. The CDR3 DNA sequence: TGTGCCAGCAGTTCACAGGGCACATCTGGGGCCAACGTCCTGACTTTC.